Below, 16 T cell receptor beta chains from the same sample are listed, as sequenced in a study of T cells in Graves' hyperthyroidism and ophthalmopathy. The investigators amplified TCR beta CDR3 regions from RNA transcripts. First-round RT-PCR targeting the TCR CDR3 was performed with the HTBI primer set. A single record per CDR3 protein comes from TCRdb applying MiXCR to the multiplex PCR reads. This sample has approximately 330,000 distinct CDR3 sequences, with 12% to 15% found just once. The sample comprised blood. The source is a woman between 40 and 55 years old with Graves' ophthalmopathy.

The table lists this clonotype with many counts. The rearrangement uses TRBV2 and TRBJ1-5; D ambiguous. The germline CDR1 and CDR2 sequences are SNHLY and FYNNEI. V was clipped by 7 bases and J by 0 bases, with 7 bases between them. This CDR3 contains 13 residues. CDR3: CASKQDSNQPQHF. The CDR3 nucleotides are TGTGCCAGCAAACAAGATAGCAATCAGCCCCAGCATTTT. Drawing the rest from reference TRBV2 and TRBJ1-5, the complete variable domain is EPEVTQTPSHQVTQMGQEVILRCVPISNHLYFYWYRQILGQKVEFLVSFYNNEISEKSEIFDDQFSVERPDGSNFTLKIRSTKLEDSAMYFCASKQDSNQPQHFGDGTRLSIL.

This clonotype was counted at least ten times. This chain uses TRBV5-1 with TRBJ1-1, with TRBD1 matching 9 bases. The V gene end was trimmed by 5 bases and the J gene end by 4 bases; junction bases not matched to a gene: 6. The CDR3 is made up of 14 amino acids. Germline V gene lookup returns CDR1 SGHRS and CDR2 YFSETQ. The DNA of the CDR3 is TGCGCCAGCAGTAAGGACAGGGGACGCACTGAAGCTTTCTTT. Translation gives CASSKDRGRTEAFF.

This clonotype was picked up many times. V and J are TRBV5-5 and TRBJ2-2; the D gene is possibly TRBD1 (6 bases). CDR3 size: 17 residues. Germline V gene data show CDR1 as SGHKS and CDR2 as YYEKEE (reference sequence). V gave up 0 bases and J gave up 3 bases, with 15 bases separating them. The CDR3 spells CASSLVVQGTYTGELFF. In DNA, the CDR3 is TGTGCCAGCAGCTTGGTCGTACAGGGCACGTACACCGGGGAGCTGTTTTTT.

This clonotype was observed at least ten times. This sequence joins TRBV29-1 and TRBJ1-1, with D perhaps matching TRBD1 (6 bases). CDR1 SQVTM and CDR2 ANQGSEA come from the germline V gene. V dropped 7 bases and J dropped 5 bases, with 17 bases sitting between them. The CDR3 contains 13 residues. The CDR3 DNA is TGCAGCGCCGACGCGGGGGCCGCAACTGAAGCTTTCTTT. This encodes CSADAGAATEAFF.

This clonotype has ten or more counts. The gene calls are TRBV5-1 and TRBJ2-7; D call uncertain. Trimming pared 0 bases from V and 3 bases from J, leaving 7 bases between. CDR1 and CDR2 (germline): SGHRS, YFSETQ. This CDR3 spans 13 amino acids. Here the CDR3 reads CASSLGQNYEQYF. The CDR3 DNA is TGCGCCAGCAGCTTGGGACAAAACTACGAGCAGTACTTC.

This clonotype was found a few times. V usage is TRBV5-1 and J usage is TRBJ2-1; possibly TRBD1 or TRBD2 for D (6 bases each). Between the trimmed V and J ends, which lost 5 bases and 3 bases, there was a span of 33 bases. CDR1 is SGHRS and CDR2 is YFSETQ in the germline V gene. The CDR3 contains 21 residues. The CDR3 DNA is TGCGCCAGCAGGCCCGTACGAGGGGGGACCTACTCCAGCAACGTCTACAATGAGCAGTTCTTC. Amino acid sequence: CASRPVRGGTYSSNVYNEQFF.

This clonotype has just a few counts. The chain has TRBV2 and TRBJ2-5; D is uncertain. The germline gives CDR1 SNHLY, CDR2 FYNNEI. V lost 8 bases to trimming and J lost 5 bases, with 9 bases between them. This CDR3 spans 11 amino acids. The CDR3 spells CASQPGETQYF. CDR3 DNA sequence: TGTGCCAGCCAGCCCGGGGAGACCCAGTACTTC.

This clonotype was seen many times. The chain has TRBV2 and TRBJ1-1; D might be TRBD1 (6 bases). Germline V gene lookup returns CDR1 SNHLY and CDR2 FYNNEI. V dropped 4 bases and J dropped 1 base, with 7 bases sitting between them. The CDR3 totals 13 residues. The CDR3 loop is CASSVQGNTEAFF. Written as DNA, the CDR3 is TGTGCCAGCAGTGTACAGGGGAACACTGAAGCTTTCTTT.

This clonotype was counted a few times. This chain connects TRBV19 to TRBJ2-3; TRBD2 matches at 11 bases. The CDR3 runs to 15 residues. Trimming took 4 bases from V and 2 from J; bases not matched to a gene: 2. CDR1 and CDR2 from the germline V gene are LNHDA and SQIVND (reference sequence). The CDR3 coding sequence is TGTGCCAGTAGTAAACTAGCGGGGGTCACAGATACGCAGTATTTT. It codes for CASSKLAGVTDTQYF. Complete variable domain (other parts from reference TRBV19 and TRBJ2-3): DGGITQSPKYLFRKEGQNVTLSCEQNLNHDAMYWYRQDPGQGLRLIYYSQIVNDFQKGDIAEGYSVSREKKESFPLTVTSAQKNPTAFYLCASSKLAGVTDTQYFGPGTRLTVL.

This clonotype has more than one count but fewer than ten. The rearrangement joins TRBV25-1 to TRBJ1-4; TRBD1 aligns across 8 bases. Germline V gene lookup returns CDR1 MGHDK and CDR2 SYGVNS. This CDR3 comprises 15 residues. The V and J ends lost 4 bases and 12 bases, in that order; junction bases with no gene match: 13. DNA of the CDR3: TGTGCCAGCAGTGGGTCAGGGGGCGCGAGGGGCGAACTGTTTTTT. It specifies CASSGSGGARGELFF.

In this sample, this clonotype turned up many times. This chain joins TRBV6-1 and TRBJ1-1; perhaps TRBD1 as D (6 bases). This CDR3 comprises 16 residues. In germline, CDR1 is MNHNS, CDR2 SASEGT. Trimming removed 7 bases from V and 4 bases from J, with 22 bases in between. In nucleotides, the CDR3 is TGTGCCAGCAAACAAGGGTGGGGGCGCGGAGGCACTGAAGCTTTCTTT. Translated, it gives CASKQGWGRGGTEAFF.

At least ten counts were recorded for this clonotype. This chain links TRBV2 with TRBJ1-1, with D maybe TRBD1 (5 bases). CDR3 size: 14 residues. Germline CDR1 SNHLY, CDR2 FYNNEI. Deletions cut 4 bases from V and 1 base from J, with 10 bases between. DNA for the CDR3: TGTGCCAGCAGTGGACAGACTCAGAACACTGAAGCTTTCTTT. Its translation is CASSGQTQNTEAFF. Full variable domain (outside the CDR3, taken from reference TRBV2 and TRBJ1-1): EPEVTQTPSHQVTQMGQEVILRCVPISNHLYFYWYRQILGQKVEFLVSFYNNEISEKSEIFDDQFSVERPDGSNFTLKIRSTKLEDSAMYFCASSGQTQNTEAFFGQGTRLTVV.

The genes are TRBV11-2 and TRBJ1-5; D not certain. With 0 bases removed from V and 11 bases from J, the gap between germline ends came to 11 bases. CDR1 is SGHAT, CDR2 FQNNGV, per germline. The CDR3 spans 13 residues. Written as DNA, the CDR3 is TGTGCCAGCAGCTTAGATGGGGTCGAATCCCAGCATTTT. Encoded protein: CASSLDGVESQHF.

This clonotype has a count of ten or more. The chain is built from TRBV2 and TRBJ1-1; possible D gene TRBD1, 6 bases. This CDR3 is 13 amino acids long. V lost 5 bases and J lost 1, with 8 bases in between. Germline CDR1 reads SNHLY; CDR2 reads FYNNEI. The DNA of the CDR3 is TGTGCCAGCAGTCGGACAGAGAACACTGAAGCTTTCTTT. Protein sequence: CASSRTENTEAFF. Full variable domain (missing parts from reference TRBV2 and TRBJ1-1): EPEVTQTPSHQVTQMGQEVILRCVPISNHLYFYWYRQILGQKVEFLVSFYNNEISEKSEIFDDQFSVERPDGSNFTLKIRSTKLEDSAMYFCASSRTENTEAFFGQGTRLTVV.

In its sample, this clonotype was seen a few times. The rearrangement links TRBV24-1 to TRBJ1-5; D perhaps matches TRBD1 (5 bases). Germline V gives CDR1 KGHDR, CDR2 SFDVKD. This CDR3 is built from 14 residues. Trimming cost V 9 bases and J 4 bases, with 15 bases left between them. CDR3 in DNA: TGTGCCACCTCTATCCGGGGGGTTAATCAGCCCCAGCATTTT. This codes for CATSIRGVNQPQHF.

Turning to this clonotype: Likely a read error: the CDR3 ends without its conserved phenylalanine or tryptophan. This chain links TRBV30 with TRBJ1-2; D is possibly TRBD1 (5 bases). V dropped 0 bases and J dropped 5 bases, with 10 bases sitting between them. The CDR3 covers 13 residues. Germline loops: CDR1 GTSNPN, CDR2 SVGIG (reference sequence). For the CDR3, the DNA is TGTGCCTGGAGTGTACTTTCAGGGTATGGCTACACCCTC. It encodes CAWSVLSGYGYTL.